These 26 T cell receptor beta chains originate from one sample sequenced in a study of shared clonotypes between healthy human individuals. Method: immunoSEQ multiplex PCR; TCRdb's copy keeps in-frame clones and lacks some. The profile shows millions of clones, 90% to 95% of them singletons. The sequencing input was naive CD4+ T cells from PBMCs. Subset here: CD45RA+ positively selected. These TCRs come from a man between 18 and 35 years old in good health. Some clones in this sample may be carry-over from other donors' samples.

This clone was counted only a few times. J is TRBJ2-2 and V is TRBV19; the D gene is possibly TRBD1 (5 bases). Germline V CDR1 and CDR2: LNHDA, SQIVND (reference sequence). The germline V and J ends were trimmed by 4 bases and 1 base, with 7 bases remaining between them. The CDR3 sequence is 14 residues long. CDR3 coding DNA: TGTGCCAGTAGTAGCAGGGAGAACACCGGGGAGCTGTTTTTT. The encoded protein is CASSSRENTGELFF.

This clone was counted between two and nine times. Other DNA variants within this sample encode the same CDR3. The V call is TRBV5-4, the J call TRBJ2-5, with D possibly matching TRBD2 (5 bases). Germline-derived CDR1 and CDR2 are SGHNT and YYREEE (reference sequence). The CDR3 has 14 residues. V lost 3 bases and J lost 3, with 12 bases in between. The CDR3 region has the DNA TGTGCCAGCAGCTCCGGAGGAACGGAAGAGACCCAGTACTTC. Translated: CASSSGGTEETQYF.

The chain is built from TRBV18 and TRBJ1-2; D is unclear. The germline V gene has CDR1 KGHSH and CDR2 LQKENI. V was cut by 3 bases and J by 1 base, with 9 bases left in between. The CDR3 totals 14 residues. The CDR3 protein is CASSPNLLNYGYTF. The CDR3 DNA follows: TGTGCCAGCTCACCGAATCTCCTTAACTATGGCTACACCTTC.

The chain uses TRBV6-1 and TRBJ1-1; D call uncertain. Germline loops: CDR1 MNHNS, CDR2 SASEGT. Trimming left V 3 bases short and J 10 bases short, with 15 bases between. The length of the CDR3 is 13 residues. The CDR3 here is CASSETPGVRAFF. The DNA of the CDR3 is TGTGCCAGCAGTGAGACCCCGGGAGTGAGAGCTTTCTTT.

In nucleotides, the CDR3 is TGTGCCAGCAGCCACGCAGGACGGGGGCCGTCCTCCTACGAGCAGTACTTC. It specifies CASSHAGRGPSSYEQYF. The J gene is TRBJ2-7, the V gene TRBV14; perhaps D is TRBD1 or TRBD2 (6 bases each). The V gene's germline CDR1 is SGHDN and CDR2 FVKESK. Trimming shortened V by 3 bases and J by 0 bases, and 18 bases separated the two germline ends. The CDR3 runs 17 residues.

The chain joins TRBV7-9 to TRBJ2-3; D remains unclear. Trimming stripped 8 bases from V and 2 bases from J, with 8 bases between. CDR1 is SEHNR and CDR2 is FQNEAQ in the germline V gene (reference sequence). CDR3 size: 12 residues. This CDR3 is CASAGNTDTQYF. Written as DNA, the CDR3 is TGTGCCAGCGCCGGCAACACAGATACGCAGTATTTT. The full variable domain, in which reference TRBV7-9 and TRBJ2-3 provide the parts outside the CDR3, is DTGVSQNPRHKITKRGQNVTFRCDPISEHNRLYWYRQTLGQGPEFLTYFQNEAQLEKSRLLSDRFSAERPKGSFSTLEIQRTEQGDSAMYLCASAGNTDTQYFGPGTRLTVL.

This clone was seen a single time. The rearrangement links TRBV21-1 to TRBJ1-2; TRBD1, as called in the table, went unchecked against the DNA. TRBV21-1 corresponds to a pseudogene. CDR3 length equals 12 residues. The DNA of the CDR3 is TGTGCCAGCCACACAGGGGACTTTGGCTACACCTTC. It codes for CASHTGDFGYTF.

This chain links TRBV9 with TRBJ2-2; TRBD1 aligns across 8 bases. The V gene's germline CDR1 is SGDLS and CDR2 YYNGEE. The CDR3 sequence is 15 residues long. The trim removed 0 bases at V and 7 bases at J, leaving 5 bases unmatched. The CDR3 region is CASSVDPQGVGELFF. CDR3 in DNA: TGTGCCAGCAGCGTAGACCCACAGGGGGTCGGGGAGCTGTTTTTT.

DNA of the CDR3: TGTGCCAGCAGCCAAGAGGGGGGACCGCCGGGTACGCAGTATTTT. Translated: CASSQEGGPPGTQYF. V is TRBV5-4 and J is TRBJ2-3, with D perhaps TRBD1 or TRBD2 (6 bases each). The CDR3 sequence is 15 residues long. V was cut by 4 bases and J by 8 bases, with 20 bases left in between. CDR1 and CDR2 from the germline V gene are SGHNT and YYREEE (reference sequence). The full variable domain, rest sourced from reference TRBV5-4 and TRBJ2-3, is ETGVTQSPTHLIKTRGQQVTLRCSSQSGHNTVSWYQQALGQGPQFIFQYYREEENGRGNFPPRFSGLQFPNYSSELNVNALELDDSALYLCASSQEGGPPGTQYFGPGTRLTVL.

The chain is built from TRBV7-8 and TRBJ1-4, with D possibly being TRBD1 (6 bases). Trimming pared 5 bases from V and 6 bases from J, leaving 22 bases between. CDR1 and CDR2 (germline): SGHVS, FQNEAQ. The CDR3 is 17 amino acids. CDR3 nucleotide sequence: TGTGCCAGCAGCCAAAACCCCCTGGACAGCGGGTATGAAAAACTGTTTTTT. Encoded protein: CASSQNPLDSGYEKLFF.

The CDR3 sequence: CASSIRASYNYGYTF. In DNA, the CDR3 is TGTGCCAGCAGCATCCGGGCCAGCTACAACTATGGCTACACCTTC. The chain uses TRBV9 and TRBJ1-2; D call uncertain. This CDR3 spans 15 amino acids. Germline V gene sequence: CDR1 SGDLS, CDR2 YYNGEE. The V gene lost 4 bases and the J gene lost 2 bases, with 15 bases spanning the gap.

V is TRBV2 and J is TRBJ2-2; TRBD2 agrees at 9 bases. With V trimmed by 8 bases and J by 6 bases, 7 bases remained unmatched. CDR1 SNHLY and CDR2 FYNNEI come from the germline V gene. CDR3 length equals 14 residues. CDR3 loop: CASVGERGAGELFF. The CDR3 bases are TGTGCCAGCGTGGGCGAGCGGGGGGCCGGGGAGCTGTTTTTT.

The CDR3 nucleotides read TGTGCCAGCAGTTTAAGGACCTATGAAGCTTTCTTT. Its protein product is CASSLRTYEAFF. The V call is TRBV28, the J call TRBJ1-1; D is unresolved. Germline V gene sequence: CDR1 MDHEN, CDR2 SYDVKM. Between the trimmed V and J ends, which lost 2 bases and 7 bases, there was a span of 8 bases. The CDR3 runs 12 residues. Supplemented by reference TRBV28 and TRBJ1-1, the full variable domain reads DVKVTQSSRYLVKRTGEKVFLECVQDMDHENMFWYRQDPGLGLRLIYFSYDVKMKEKGDIPEGYSVSREKKERFSLILESASTNQTSMYLCASSLRTYEAFFGQGTRLTVV.

The CDR3 reads CATSREEAGETQYF. CDR3 bases: TGTGCCACCAGCAGGGAGGAAGCGGGAGAGACCCAGTACTTC. The rearrangement joins TRBV15 to TRBJ2-5, with D tentatively TRBD2 (6 bases). CDR1 is LNHNV and CDR2 is YYDKDF in the germline V gene (reference sequence). The CDR3 spans 14 residues. With 3 bases removed from V and 4 bases from J, the gap between germline ends came to 12 bases.

V and J are TRBV19 and TRBJ2-1; 7 bases align to TRBD2. CDR1 and CDR2 from the germline V gene are LNHDA and SQIVND (reference sequence). V was clipped by 4 bases and J by 7 bases; unmatched bases: 19. The length of the CDR3 is 18 residues. The CDR3 sequence: CASSTRESVVAGWNEQFF. CDR3 coding DNA: TGTGCCAGTAGTACGCGAGAAAGTGTTGTAGCGGGTTGGAATGAGCAGTTCTTC.

A remark on this clone: In the same sample, other DNA sequences code for this CDR3. The V and J genes are TRBV6-6 and TRBJ2-1, with unresolved D. V was cut by 6 bases and J by 5 bases, with 5 bases left in between. Germline V gives CDR1 MNHNY, CDR2 SVGAGI (reference sequence). The CDR3 consists of 11 residues. CDR3 DNA sequence: TGTGCCAGCAGCCGAAACAATGAGCAGTTCTTC. Translated: CASSRNNEQFF.

The rearrangement joins TRBV27 to TRBJ2-3; TRBD2 matches at 12 bases. The V and J ends lost 8 bases and 5 bases, in that order; junction bases with no gene match: 20. The CDR3 consists of 19 residues. Per germline, CDR1 MNHEY and CDR2 SMNVEV (reference sequence). DNA of the CDR3: TGTGCCAGCCCTTGCGGAGGGCTAGCGGGAGGGCCGTCGGTAGATACGCAGTATTTT. Translating it yields CASPCGGLAGGPSVDTQYF.

This clone was counted a single time. CDR3 amino acids: CASSLIGGNYGYTF. In nucleotides, the CDR3 is TGTGCCAGCAGTTTAATAGGAGGAAACTATGGCTACACCTTC. The chain links TRBV28 to TRBJ1-2, with D hard to call. The CDR3 has 14 amino acids. V was pared by 2 bases and J by 2 bases, with 9 bases between. Germline V lookup: CDR1 MDHEN, CDR2 SYDVKM.

The V gene is TRBV18, the J gene TRBJ1-5; 8 bases line up with TRBD1. V was pared by 3 bases and J by 5 bases, with 6 bases of the junction left unmatched. Germline loops: CDR1 KGHSH, CDR2 LQKENI. The CDR3 covers 15 residues. The CDR3 loop reads CASSPGQVLDQPQHF. CDR3 DNA: TGTGCCAGCTCACCGGGACAGGTTCTTGATCAGCCCCAGCATTTT.

This clone occurred once. The J gene is TRBJ2-3, the V gene TRBV28; D is perhaps TRBD1 (5 bases). The CDR3 totals 14 residues. V dropped 5 bases and J dropped 6 bases, with 15 bases sitting between them. The V gene's germline CDR1 is MDHEN and CDR2 SYDVKM. CDR3 sequence reads: CASSPQSGFDTQYF. Here the CDR3 DNA reads TGTGCCAGCAGTCCGCAATCAGGGTTTGATACGCAGTATTTT.

Comments on this clone: The same CDR3 arises from other DNA sequences in this sample as well. The rearrangement joins TRBV6-5 to TRBJ2-5, with D possibly called TRBD1 or TRBD2 (5 bases each). There are 13 residues in the CDR3. Germline V gene data show CDR1 as MNHEY and CDR2 as SVGAGI. The V gene lost 5 bases and the J gene lost 4 bases, with 11 bases spanning the gap. The CDR3 protein is CASSPPGTETQYF. In DNA form, the CDR3 reads TGTGCCAGCAGTCCACCAGGGACAGAGACCCAGTACTTC.

This rearrangement joins TRBV11-2 to TRBJ2-5; 8 bases are a match to TRBD2. Germline CDR1 is SGHAT and CDR2 is FQNNGV. CDR3 length equals 14 residues. The ends lost 4 bases at V and 1 base at J; junction bases unmatched: 2. The CDR3 is CASSSGTSQETQYF. DNA for the CDR3: TGTGCCAGCAGCTCCGGGACTAGCCAAGAGACCCAGTACTTC.

This clone has only a few counts. The CDR3 region is CASTKYGDEKLFF. CDR3 nucleotide sequence: TGTGCCAGCACCAAATACGGAGACGAAAAACTGTTTTTT. The chain employs TRBV6-5 and TRBJ1-4; D is unclear. This CDR3 is 13 amino acids long. Germline values: CDR1 MNHEY, CDR2 SVGAGI. Trimming removed 7 bases from V and 8 bases from J, with 14 bases in between.

Note on this clone: The sample holds other DNA sequences that translate to the same CDR3. The DNA of the CDR3 is TGTGCCACCAGCAGGGACAGGGTCTCCTACGAGCAGTACTTC. Protein: CATSRDRVSYEQYF. This sequence joins TRBV15 and TRBJ2-7; 8 bases are shared with TRBD1. After removal of 3 bases from V and 0 bases from J, the junction contained 1 base not matched to a gene. Germline V gene sequence: CDR1 LNHNV, CDR2 YYDKDF (reference sequence). This CDR3 comprises 14 residues.

The J gene is TRBJ1-2, the V gene TRBV28, with D perhaps TRBD1 (5 bases). The length of the CDR3 is 13 residues. Germline CDR1 reads MDHEN; CDR2 reads SYDVKM. Trimming stripped 7 bases from V and 4 bases from J, with 13 bases between. Written as DNA, the CDR3 is TGTGCCAGCACCGGGTGGGGGATCTATGGCTACACCTTC. This codes for CASTGWGIYGYTF.

As concerns this clone: Other DNA sequences from this sample encode an identical CDR3 as well. The gene calls are TRBV7-3 and TRBJ2-1, with unresolved D. The V end lost 2 bases, the J end lost 3 bases, and 5 bases lay between the germline ends. Germline CDR1 is SGHTA and CDR2 is FQGTGA. CDR3 length: 13 residues. CDR3 amino acids: CASSLGRYNEQFF. The CDR3 coding sequence is TGTGCCAGCAGCTTAGGCCGCTACAATGAGCAGTTCTTC.